These T cell receptor beta chains were read from a single sample in a study of T-cell reconstitution after alpha-beta-depleted transplantation in children. TCRdb redid the calling of the PCR reads with MiXCR, one entry per CDR3 protein. The sample comprises hundreds of thousands of distinct CDR3 sequences, around a third of which are singletons, and approximately 2.3% rests with the top ten. The sample here was PBMCs from the stem cell graft donor, taken from the stem cell graft. The source is a human donor who donated a stem cell graft to a child with aplastic anemia. Both conserved end residues are part of each CDR3. A D gene is named only where the DNA matches it firmly. Expanded clones get a size class; other rows say once, few or many, or leave the size out.

>TRBV7-8|-|TRBJ1-1|-|14
CASSLAIVNTEAFF
TGTGCCAGCAGCTTAGCGATAGTGAACACTGAAGCTTTCTTT
>TRBV19|few|TRBJ1-1|-|15
CASSTRNRDNTEAFF
TGTGCCAGTAGTACCCGGAACAGGGACAATACTGAAGCTTTCTTT
>TRBV6-5|few|TRBJ1-5|-|14
CASSYGRSNQPQHF
TGTGCCAGCAGTTACGGTCGGAGCAATCAGCCCCAGCATTTT
>TRBV5-1|-|TRBJ1-2|-|16
CASSLAATKFSYGYTF
TGCGCCAGCAGCTTGGCGGCGACGAAGTTTTCCTATGGCTACACCTTC
>TRBV5-1|-|TRBJ2-5|-|13
CASSLVEQETQYF
TGCGCCAGCAGCCTAGTGGAACAAGAGACCCAGTACTTC
>TRBV5-1|few|TRBJ1-2|TRBD1|16
CASSSAGTGDNYGYTF
TGCGCCAGCAGCTCGGCCGGGACAGGGGACAACTATGGCTACACCTTC
>TRBV7-9|-|TRBJ2-4|-|15
CASSLGGQVKNIQYF
TGTGCCAGCAGCTTAGGAGGGCAGGTCAAAAACATTCAGTACTTC
>TRBV5-8|few|TRBJ2-1|TRBD2|17
CASSLGSGRAPYNEQFF
TGTGCCAGCAGCTTGGGAAGCGGGAGGGCCCCGTACAATGAGCAGTTCTTC
>TRBV7-3|few|TRBJ1-1|-|13
CASRYMEGTEAFF
TGTGCCAGCAGATATATGGAGGGCACTGAAGCTTTCTTT
>TRBV11-2|few|TRBJ1-4|TRBD1|19
CASSLLGTGGSRGDEKLFF
TGTGCCAGCAGCTTATTGGGGACAGGGGGCAGCAGAGGGGATGAAAAACTGTTTTTT
>TRBV27|few|TRBJ2-3|-|13
CASSDRNTDTQYF
TGTGCCAGCAGCGACAGGAACACAGATACGCAGTATTTT
>TRBV27|-|TRBJ2-1|TRBD2|16
CASSFLGTSGSNEQFF
TGTGCCAGCAGTTTCCTCGGGACTAGCGGGAGCAATGAGCAGTTCTTC
>TRBV12-3/TRBV12-4|-|TRBJ1-2|TRBD1|15
CASSLFHRGNYGYTF
TGTGCCAGCAGTTTATTCCACAGGGGGAACTATGGCTACACCTTC
>TRBV7-2|many|TRBJ2-5|-|14
CASSSPGVQETQYF
TGTGCCAGCAGCTCCCCGGGCGTCCAAGAGACCCAGTACTTC
>TRBV20-1|-|TRBJ1-2|-|11
CSATGNYGYTF
TGCAGTGCTACAGGGAACTATGGCTACACCTTC
>TRBV12-3/TRBV12-4|-|TRBJ2-3|TRBD2|15
CASRRGTSASVTQYF
TGTGCCAGCAGGCGCGGGACTAGCGCCTCGGTTACGCAGTATTTT
>TRBV20-1|-|TRBJ1-4|-|14
CSAGRDGGWEKLFF
TGCAGTGCTGGCCGGGACGGCGGCTGGGAAAAACTGTTTTTT
>TRBV6-2/TRBV6-3|-|TRBJ2-5|-|12
CASSYEAETQYF
TGTGCCAGCAGTTACGAGGCAGAGACCCAGTACTTC
>TRBV29-1|-|TRBJ2-1|TRBD1|17
CSVEGTRGRPSYNEQFF
TGCAGCGTTGAAGGTACCAGGGGGCGGCCCTCCTACAATGAGCAGTTCTTC
>TRBV20-1|few|TRBJ2-1|TRBD1|13
CSARGTGYNEQFF
TGCAGTGCTAGAGGGACAGGCTACAATGAGCAGTTCTTC
>TRBV5-1|few|TRBJ2-5|-|14
CASSLVGGIETQYF
TGCGCCAGCAGCTTGGTTGGCGGGATAGAGACCCAGTACTTC
>TRBV29-1|-|TRBJ1-2|-|11
CSGLSEIWYTF
TGCAGCGGCCTCAGTGAAATTTGGTACACCTTC
>TRBV12-3/TRBV12-4|-|TRBJ2-1|TRBD2|16
CASRTSGRGVWNEQFF
TGTGCCAGCAGAACTAGCGGGAGGGGAGTCTGGAATGAGCAGTTCTTC
>TRBV28|-|TRBJ2-1|-|14
CASRKMSSYNEQFF
TGTGCCAGCAGGAAGATGAGCTCCTACAATGAGCAGTTCTTC
>TRBV11-2|-|TRBJ1-2|TRBD1|15
CASSSRGGFNYGYTF
TGTGCCAGCAGCTCCAGGGGGGGCTTTAACTATGGCTACACCTTC
>TRBV27|-|TRBJ1-2|-|15
CASSFRGGPNYGYTF
TGTGCCAGCAGTTTCCGGGGAGGGCCTAACTATGGCTACACCTTC
>TRBV7-8|few|TRBJ1-5|-|15
CASSLATGYNQPQHF
TGTGCCAGCAGCTTAGCGACAGGATATAATCAGCCCCAGCATTTT
>TRBV20-1|few|TRBJ2-5|-|14
CSAREAERGETQYF
TGCAGTGCTAGAGAGGCGGAGAGGGGGGAGACCCAGTACTTC
>TRBV14|-|TRBJ2-6|-|19
CASSPGRGSPLSGANVLTF
TGTGCCAGCAGCCCGGGGAGGGGGTCCCCCCTCTCTGGGGCCAACGTCCTGACTTTC
>TRBV5-4|once|TRBJ2-6|-|17
CASSLGQILSGANVLTF
TGTGCCAGCAGCTTGGGCCAAATTCTCTCTGGGGCCAACGTCCTGACTTTC
>TRBV10-3|-|TRBJ2-1|TRBD2|15
CAISAPGLGSDEQFF
TGTGCCATCAGTGCTCCGGGACTAGGATCGGATGAGCAGTTCTTC
>TRBV20-1|-|TRBJ1-1|-|15
CSARDALGVNTEAFF
TGCAGTGCTAGAGATGCTCTGGGGGTGAACACTGAAGCTTTCTTT
>TRBV5-1|few|TRBJ1-3|-|13
CASSRDAGNTIYF
TGCGCCAGCAGCCGGGACGCTGGAAACACCATATATTTT
>TRBV11-2|-|TRBJ2-2|-|14
CASSARQGTGELFF
TGTGCCAGCAGCGCACGACAAGGCACCGGGGAGCTGTTTTTT
>TRBV7-2|-|TRBJ1-5|-|16
CASSLTSFHSNQPQHF
TGTGCCAGCAGCCTTACAAGCTTCCATAGCAATCAGCCCCAGCATTTT
>TRBV5-1|-|TRBJ1-5|-|17
CASSLDGGIESNQPQHF
TGCGCCAGCAGCTTGGATGGAGGGATCGAGAGCAATCAGCCCCAGCATTTT
>TRBV6-2/TRBV6-3|-|TRBJ2-1|-|11
CASSYPPEELF
TGTGCCAGCAGTTATCCTCCAGAAGAGCTCTTC
>TRBV12-3/TRBV12-4|-|TRBJ1-2|TRBD1|16
CASSSRDRGYGYGYTF
TGTGCCAGCAGTTCCCGGGACAGGGGGTATGGCTATGGCTACACCTTC
>TRBV6-1|-|TRBJ1-5|TRBD1|15
CASRPSTGDSQPQHF
TGTGCCAGCAGACCTTCGACAGGGGACAGTCAGCCCCAGCATTTT
>TRBV6-5|-|TRBJ2-2|-|16
CASSYSGYWNTGELFF
TGTGCCAGCAGTTACTCGGGCTACTGGAACACCGGGGAGCTGTTTTTT
>TRBV29-1|few|TRBJ2-3|-|14
CSTQGDTYTDTQYF
TGCAGCACTCAAGGGGACACCTACACAGATACGCAGTATTTT
>TRBV30|few|TRBJ2-1|-|12
CAWSPSFNEQFF
TGTGCCTGGAGTCCTTCATTCAATGAGCAGTTCTTC